The 18 T cell receptor beta chains presented below share a single source sample, sequenced in a study of T cell responses to AZD1222 COVID-19 vaccine. Profiled with immunoSEQ multiplex PCR; TCRdb holds only in-frame clones, not every one. The sample carries over 150,000 clones, 85% to 95% recorded once. Sequenced material: peripheral blood, taken 28 days after the second dose of the MenACWY control vaccine. Every receptor here comes from an adult who received the MenACWY meningococcal vaccine as a control.

The chain carries TRBV12-3 or TRBV12-4 and TRBJ1-1, with D unresolved. Trimming took 3 bases from V and 3 from J, leaving 5 bases between them. The CDR3 is 12 amino acids. CDR3 coding DNA: TGTGCCAGCAGTTTTAGGGACACTGAAGCTTTCTTT. Translated, it gives CASSFRDTEAFF.

This sequence joins TRBV6-6 and TRBJ2-7, with TRBD1 identical over 7 bases. From germline, CDR1 is MNHNY and CDR2 SVGAGI (reference sequence). The CDR3 has 15 residues. V shed 4 bases and J 4 bases; nucleotides not matched to a gene: 10. In nucleotides, the CDR3 is TGTGCCAGCAGTTCACAGGGGAGAGGAACTTACGAGCAGTACTTC. Encoded protein: CASSSQGRGTYEQYF.

This clone has just one count. This chain connects TRBV6-1 to TRBJ2-3; no clear D gene. V was pared by 2 bases and J by 4 bases, with 4 bases between. Germline V CDR1 and CDR2: MNHNS, SASEGT. There are 12 residues in the CDR3. CDR3 sequence (DNA): TGTGCCAGCAGTGAAATCGCAGATACGCAGTATTTT. Amino acid sequence: CASSEIADTQYF.

The chain has TRBV9 and TRBJ1-4; no definite D call. The CDR3 extends over 14 amino acids. V shed 7 bases and J shed 7 bases, with 17 bases lying between them. Germline CDR1 reads SGDLS; CDR2 reads YYNGEE. The CDR3 region has the DNA TGTGCCAGCTCCTTTCGTACCTCGGGTGAAAAACTGTTTTTT. Its protein is CASSFRTSGEKLFF.

The chain employs TRBV5-1 and TRBJ2-5; TRBD2 agrees at 9 bases. V dropped 4 bases and J dropped 2; count of bases not matched to a gene: 6. The CDR3 consists of 15 residues. Germline CDR1 and CDR2: SGHRS and YFSETQ. CDR3: CASSRALAGQETQYF. In DNA, the CDR3 is TGCGCCAGCAGCCGAGCGCTAGCGGGACAAGAGACCCAGTACTTC.

J is TRBJ1-6 and V is TRBV28; 9 bases fit TRBD1. The CDR3 extends over 15 amino acids. Germline assignment: CDR1 MDHEN and CDR2 SYDVKM. V shed 7 bases and J 7 bases; nucleotides not matched to a gene: 8. The CDR3 DNA is TGTGCCAGCAACGGGGCCGGGACAGGGAATTCACCCCTCCACTTT. Translating gives CASNGAGTGNSPLHF.

This chain uses TRBV28 with TRBJ1-5; no clear D gene. Between the trimmed V and J ends, which lost 3 bases and 4 bases, there was a span of 10 bases. This CDR3 has 14 residues. Germline lookup yields CDR1 MDHEN and CDR2 SYDVKM. CDR3 sequence: CASSFGGVNQPQHF. The DNA of the CDR3 is TGTGCCAGCAGTTTTGGAGGCGTGAATCAGCCCCAGCATTTT.

The V call is TRBV3-1 (or the pseudogene TRBV3-2), the J call TRBJ1-1; D is unclear. Between the trimmed V and J ends, which lost 6 bases and 8 bases, there was a span of 22 bases. Germline CDR1 is LGHDT and CDR2 is YNNKEL (reference sequence). The CDR3 runs to 15 residues. CDR3 loop: CASSPTYLVVPEAFF. CDR3 DNA sequence: TGTGCCAGCAGTCCGACTTACTTGGTAGTCCCCGAAGCTTTCTTT.

V is TRBV10-1 and J is TRBJ2-5; D uncertain. This CDR3 contains 16 residues. The germline V and J ends were trimmed by 7 bases and 4 bases, with 22 bases remaining between them. Germline lookup yields CDR1 WNHNN and CDR2 SYGVQD (reference sequence). CDR3 in amino acids: CASIRTLAGGLETQYF. The CDR3, as DNA: TGCGCCAGCATCCGGACCCTTGCAGGTGGATTAGAGACCCAGTACTTC.

The rearrangement uses TRBV14 and TRBJ2-3; D possibly corresponds to TRBD2 (5 bases). This CDR3 spans 15 amino acids. Germline V gene sequence: CDR1 SGHDN, CDR2 FVKESK. Trimming shortened V by 0 bases and J by 7 bases, and 14 bases separated the two germline ends. The CDR3 DNA follows: TGTGCCAGCAGCCAAGATCATTTACGGGGAAATACGCAGTATTTT. Encoded protein: CASSQDHLRGNTQYF.

This sequence joins TRBV6-5 and TRBJ1-2, with a possible D match to TRBD1 (6 bases). Trimming removed 7 bases at V and 3 bases at J, with 15 bases between. This CDR3 has 14 amino acids. From germline, CDR1 is MNHEY and CDR2 SVGAGI. The DNA for the CDR3 is TGTGCCAGCAAACAGGAGGGGGGGCACTATGGCTACACCTTC. Its translation: CASKQEGGHYGYTF.

This chain's CDR3 is CASSLEQGAAGNTIYF. The CDR3 DNA sequence: TGTGCCAGCAGCTTAGAGCAGGGGGCTGCTGGAAACACCATATATTTT. The rearrangement uses TRBV7-8 and TRBJ1-3; 8 bases are shared with TRBD1. The CDR3 has 16 residues. Germline V gene sequence: CDR1 SGHVS, CDR2 FQNEAQ. With V trimmed by 1 base and J by 2 bases, 4 bases remained unmatched.

The genes are TRBV4-2 and TRBJ1-6; no clear D. This CDR3 is built from 12 residues. V lost 1 base, J lost 10 bases, and 5 bases lay in between. Per the germline V gene, CDR1 is LGHNA and CDR2 is YNFKEQ. The CDR3 loop is CASSQVGSPLHF. The CDR3 DNA follows: TGTGCCAGCAGCCAAGTTGGATCACCCCTCCACTTT.

This chain joins TRBV5-5 and TRBJ2-1, with D perhaps TRBD1 (6 bases). Germline-derived CDR1 and CDR2 are SGHKS and YYEKEE (reference sequence). V was pared by 2 bases and J by 2 bases, with 11 bases between. The length of the CDR3 is 15 residues. CDR3 loop: CASSFTRGAYNEQFF. DNA for the CDR3: TGTGCCAGCAGCTTCACCAGGGGTGCCTACAATGAGCAGTTCTTC. Full variable domain (missing parts from reference TRBV5-5 and TRBJ2-1): DAGVTQSPTHLIKTRGQQVTLRCSPISGHKSVSWYQQVLGQGPQFIFQYYEKEERGRGNFPDRFSARQFPNYSSELNVNALLLGDSALYLCASSFTRGAYNEQFFGPGTRLTVL.

V gene TRBV10-3 combines with J gene TRBJ1-1; TRBD1 is a possible D gene (6 bases). With 0 bases removed from V and 0 bases from J, the gap between germline ends came to 8 bases. Germline-derived CDR1 and CDR2 are ENHRY and SYGVKD. CDR3 length: 15 residues. CDR3: CAISESDRMNTEAFF. The CDR3 DNA sequence: TGTGCCATCAGTGAGTCGGACAGAATGAACACTGAAGCTTTCTTT.

The genes are TRBV29-1 and TRBJ1-1, with D hard to call. Trimming took off 3 bases at V and 5 bases at J, with 16 bases between the two ends. The CDR3 totals 14 residues. The V gene's germline CDR1 is SQVTM and CDR2 ANQGSEA. The CDR3 reads CSVEKDAGETEAFF. Written as DNA, the CDR3 is TGCAGCGTTGAGAAGGATGCGGGTGAGACTGAAGCTTTCTTT.

Comment on this clone: Other DNA sequences in this sample translate to the same CDR3. The chain uses TRBV5-1 and TRBJ2-7, with D tentatively TRBD1 (6 bases). Looked up from germline, CDR1 is SGHRS and CDR2 is YFSETQ. The CDR3 sequence is 14 residues long. The germline V and J ends were trimmed by 1 base and 2 bases, with 10 bases remaining between them. The CDR3 bases are TGCGCCAGCAGCTTGAGTCAGGGGACCTACGAGCAGTACTTC. Its translation is CASSLSQGTYEQYF.

The rearrangement links TRBV6-5 to TRBJ1-1, with 7 positions matching TRBD1. The V and J ends lost 1 base and 4 bases, in that order; junction bases with no gene match: 3. The V gene's germline CDR1 is MNHEY and CDR2 SVGAGI. The CDR3 loop spans 14 amino acids. The CDR3 reads CASSYWQGGTEAFF. Here the CDR3 DNA reads TGTGCCAGCAGTTACTGGCAGGGGGGCACTGAAGCTTTCTTT.